This T cell receptor beta chain is drawn from a study of cytomegalovirus exposure and HLA in healthy donors. The PCR made use of 60 Vbeta and 13 Jbeta primers. Sequenced by immunoSEQ multiplex PCR; TCRdb stores in-frame clones only, minus some. The sample holds tens of thousands of clones; around three quarters are singletons and the top ten take 6.3%. The sequenced sample was PBMCs. The TCR sequence derives from a man between 50 and 59 years old in good health and CMV-seronegative.

The chain's CDR3 is CASRGQYYEQYF. As DNA, the CDR3 is TGTGCCAGCAGAGGACAGTACTACGAGCAGTACTTC. The chain links TRBV7-8 to TRBJ2-7; the D gene is possibly TRBD1 (6 bases). Germline CDR1 and CDR2: SGHVS and FQNEAQ. The CDR3 totals 12 residues. The V and J ends lost 6 bases and 3 bases respectively, with 9 bases between them. Looking up the rest from reference TRBV7-8 and TRBJ2-7 gives the full variable domain: GAGVSQSPRYKVAKRGQDVALRCDPISGHVSLFWYQQALGQGPEFLTYFQNEAQLDKSGLPSDRFFAERPEGSVSTLKIQRTQQEDSAVYLCASRGQYYEQYFGPGTRLTVT.